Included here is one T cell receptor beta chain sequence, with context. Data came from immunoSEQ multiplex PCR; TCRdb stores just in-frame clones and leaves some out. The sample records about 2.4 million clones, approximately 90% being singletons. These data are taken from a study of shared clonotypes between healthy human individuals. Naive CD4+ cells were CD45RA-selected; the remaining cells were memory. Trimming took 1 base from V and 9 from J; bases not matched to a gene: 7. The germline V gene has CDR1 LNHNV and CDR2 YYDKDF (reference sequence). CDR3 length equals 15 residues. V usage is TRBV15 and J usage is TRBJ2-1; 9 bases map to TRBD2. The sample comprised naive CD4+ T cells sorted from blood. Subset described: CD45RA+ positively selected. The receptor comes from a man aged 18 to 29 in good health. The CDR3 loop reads CATSRATSGLGEQFF. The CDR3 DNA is TGTGCCACCAGCAGAGCAACTAGCGGGTTGGGTGAGCAGTTCTTC.